One and the same sample provided the 27 T cell receptor beta chains below, sequenced in a study of breast tumors, draining lymph nodes, adjacent tissues. MiXCR was run by TCRdb on the multiplex PCR reads, yielding one entry per CDR3 protein. The table lists around 100,000 distinct CDR3 sequences, about 20% of them singletons. The lymph nodes were axillary draining lymph nodes from breast cancer patients. The specimen sequenced was axillary lymph node tissue. These receptors were collected from a female donor with breast cancer. Some clones in this sample may be carry-over from other donors' samples.

The sample holds many counts of this clonotype. This chain links TRBV15 with TRBJ2-5; D not resolved. CDR1 and CDR2 (germline): LNHNV, YYDKDF (reference sequence). Trimming removed 3 bases from V and 5 bases from J, with 10 bases in between. The CDR3 covers 13 residues. CDR3 DNA sequence: TGTGCCACCAGCAGGAACGATGGGGAGACCCAGTACTTC. Its translation: CATSRNDGETQYF.

V gene TRBV18 combines with J gene TRBJ1-4; unclear D gene. This CDR3 spans 15 amino acids. Trimming shortened V by 5 bases and J by 0 bases, and 10 bases separated the two germline ends. Germline CDR1 and CDR2: KGHSH and LQKENI. CDR3 in amino acids: CASSGSFATNEKLFF. In DNA form, the CDR3 reads TGTGCCAGCTCAGGCAGTTTTGCAACTAATGAAAAACTGTTTTTT.

About this clonotype: Likely a read error: the CDR3 ends without its conserved phenylalanine or tryptophan. Because the CDR3's place on the DNA is in doubt, the DNA is left out and the CDR3 is given as listed by TCRdb. The chain carries TRBV14 and TRBJ2-7; the D segment call TRBD1 is taken from the table without a DNA check. Ends included, the CDR3 has 15 residues. Germline V gene sequence: CDR1 SGHDN, CDR2 FVKESK. The CDR3 here is CASSQGGTATYEQCL.

V gene TRBV20-1 combines with J gene TRBJ1-1, with a tentative D call TRBD1 (6 bases). Trimming took 1 base from V and 5 from J, leaving 14 bases between them. This CDR3 has 14 residues. CDR1 DFQATT and CDR2 SNEGSKA come from the germline V gene (reference sequence). CDR3 loop: CSARGLTTGTEAFF. CDR3 coding DNA: TGCAGTGCTAGAGGCTTAACTACAGGGACTGAAGCTTTCTTT.

This clonotype has just a few counts. A read error may explain this, as a much larger clone is one base away. In DNA, the CDR3 is TGCGCCAGCAGCCGGGGGACTAGCGGGATGGTGTACGAGCAGTACTTC. Its protein product is CASSRGTSGMVYEQYF. J is TRBJ2-7 and V is TRBV5-1; 13 bases map to TRBD2. Germline trimming cut 4 bases from V and 4 bases from J; bases unmatched to any gene: 8. From germline, CDR1 is SGHRS and CDR2 YFSETQ. CDR3 length equals 16 residues.

This clonotype was detected many times. The chain carries TRBV10-3 and TRBJ1-2; 10 nucleotides align to TRBD1. Unmatched junction bases numbered 3, after V lost 4 bases and J lost 1 base. Germline V gene sequence: CDR1 ENHRY, CDR2 SYGVKD. The CDR3 contains 15 residues. CDR3 sequence reads: CAISGGQGVNYGYTF. In DNA, the CDR3 is TGTGCCATCAGTGGTGGACAGGGGGTTAACTATGGCTACACCTTC.

A few counts support this clonotype. J is TRBJ1-2 and V is TRBV5-6, with D possibly TRBD1 on 5 matching bases. CDR3 length equals 15 residues. The germline V gene encodes CDR1 SGHDT and CDR2 YYEEEE. The V end was cut by 4 bases, the J end by 4 bases, with 17 bases between. The CDR3 nucleotides read TGTGCCAGCAGCCCAGGATCCAGCAGGGCCTATGGCTACACCTTC. This gives the protein CASSPGSSRAYGYTF.

This clonotype was seen repeatedly, ten times or more. The chain employs TRBV12-3 or TRBV12-4 and TRBJ1-6; D not resolved. Trimming removed 0 bases from V and 4 bases from J, with 7 bases in between. The CDR3 extends over 15 amino acids. This CDR3 reads CASSLAQGYNSPLHF. Here the CDR3 DNA reads TGTGCCAGCAGTTTAGCGCAAGGGTATAATTCACCCCTCCACTTT.

In its sample, this clonotype was seen many times. This chain uses TRBV6-1 with TRBJ1-5, with 7 bases fitting TRBD1. V was clipped by 6 bases and J by 0 bases; unmatched bases: 8. CDR1 is MNHNS and CDR2 is SASEGT in the germline V gene. This CDR3 is 16 amino acids long. The CDR3 DNA sequence: TGTGCCAGCAGGCTGACAGGGACTGGTAGCAATCAGCCCCAGCATTTT. Encoded protein: CASRLTGTGSNQPQHF.

This clonotype came up many times. This chain links TRBV5-1 with TRBJ2-7; 10 nucleotides match TRBD2. The CDR3 consists of 17 residues. The V gene end was trimmed by 4 bases and the J gene end by 1 base; junction bases not matched to a gene: 11. CDR1 is SGHRS and CDR2 is YFSETQ in the germline V gene. CDR3 sequence (DNA): TGCGCCAGCAGCCCGGGGAAACTAGCGGGACCGTCCTACGAGCAGTACTTC. The encoded protein is CASSPGKLAGPSYEQYF.

This clonotype came up many times. Mismatch with germline at one junction end may stem from a read error. This rearrangement joins TRBV14 to TRBJ2-1, with no clear D. Germline V gene data show CDR1 as SGHDN and CDR2 as FVKESK. The CDR3 is 11 residues long. The CDR3 here is CASSQGPLLGF. For the CDR3, the DNA is TGTGCCAGCAGCCAAGGGCCCCTTTTGGGCTTC. Full variable domain (missing parts from reference TRBV14 and TRBJ2-1): EAGVTQFPSHSVIEKGQTVTLRCDPISGHDNLYWYRRVMGKEIKFLLHFVKESKQDESGMPNNRFLAERTGGTYSTLKVQPAELEDSGVYFCASSQGPLLGFGPGTRLTVL.

As regards this clonotype: A junction boundary mismatches the germline segment, possibly from a read error. The chain couples TRBV3-1 to TRBJ2-3; D may match TRBD1 or TRBD2 (5 bases each). The CDR3 totals 17 residues. From germline, CDR1 is LGHDT and CDR2 YNNKEL (reference sequence). CDR3 sequence (DNA): TGTGCCAGCAGCCAAGAAGGGCGTGGGGGAGACACAGATATGCAGTATTTT. Amino acids: CASSQEGRGGDTDMQYF.

The sample holds many counts of this clonotype. The CDR3 DNA reads TGTGCCAGCAGTCCCCCCGGACTAGCGGAGCAGTACTTC. It is translated as CASSPPGLAEQYF. J is TRBJ2-7 and V is TRBV27; 9 nucleotides align to TRBD2. With 5 bases clipped from V and 7 bases from J, the junction kept 6 bases outside the gene matches. Germline V CDR1 and CDR2: MNHEY, SMNVEV (reference sequence). CDR3 length: 13 residues.

The rearrangement uses TRBV18 and TRBJ2-3; TRBD2 is a possible D gene (6 bases). With 3 bases removed from V and 1 base from J, the gap between germline ends came to 14 bases. The V gene's germline CDR1 is KGHSH and CDR2 LQKENI. The length of the CDR3 is 16 residues. The CDR3 coding sequence is TGTGCCAGCTCACCTAACGCCGGGACTGGCACAGATACGCAGTATTTT. This translates into CASSPNAGTGTDTQYF. Full variable domain (missing parts from reference TRBV18 and TRBJ2-3): NAGVMQNPRHLVRRRGQEARLRCSPMKGHSHVYWYRQLPEEGLKFMVYLQKENIIDESGMPKERFSAEFPKEGPSILRIQQVVRGDSAAYFCASSPNAGTGTDTQYFGPGTRLTVL.

This clonotype was detected ten times or more. The chain recombines TRBV2 with TRBJ1-2, with a tentative D call TRBD1 (5 bases). V lost 5 bases and J lost 0, with 13 bases in between. The CDR3 has 15 residues. The germline CDR1 and CDR2 sequences are SNHLY and FYNNEI. The CDR3 is CASSLGHQSNYGYTF. The DNA for the CDR3 is TGTGCCAGCAGTTTAGGACACCAGTCTAACTATGGCTACACCTTC.

This clonotype was seen at least ten times. The chain combines TRBV12-3 or TRBV12-4 with TRBJ2-1; D may match TRBD1 or TRBD2 (7 bases each). With 4 bases removed from V and 5 bases from J, the gap between germline ends came to 18 bases. The CDR3 extends over 16 amino acids. This CDR3 is CASSYRGGGPDNEQFF. The DNA of the CDR3 is TGTGCCAGCAGTTACCGGGGAGGGGGCCCGGACAATGAGCAGTTCTTC.

The V gene is TRBV6-5, the J gene TRBJ2-7, with D possibly TRBD1 on 6 matching bases. The CDR3 runs to 12 residues. Germline CDR1 and CDR2: MNHEY and SVGAGI. Trimming took off 6 bases at V and 3 bases at J, with 9 bases between the two ends. CDR3: CASRTRGYEQYF. CDR3 sequence (DNA): TGTGCCAGCAGAACCAGGGGCTACGAGCAGTACTTC.

This clonotype was picked up many times. The chain couples TRBV27 to TRBJ1-3; D is unclear. Germline lookup yields CDR1 MNHEY and CDR2 SMNVEV (reference sequence). Trimming left V 5 bases short and J 2 bases short, with 10 bases between. The CDR3 runs 14 residues. DNA of the CDR3: TGTGCCAGCAGTCGAGGTTTGGCTGGAAACACCATATATTTT. This gives the protein CASSRGLAGNTIYF.

There are a few counts of this clonotype. This could be a read error, since a much larger clone is one nucleotide away. The V call is TRBV7-9, the J call TRBJ2-5; maybe TRBD2 (6 bases). V was trimmed by 5 bases and J by 13 bases, leaving 23 bases between them. Germline V gene lookup returns CDR1 SEHNR and CDR2 FQNEAQ (reference sequence). The CDR3 consists of 14 residues. The CDR3 sequence is CASSRTDGGIIWYF. Written as DNA, the CDR3 is TGTGCCAGCAGCCGCACCGACGGGGGAATTATCTGGTACTTC.

This clonotype was counted at least ten times. The genes are TRBV11-2 and TRBJ2-1; tentatively, D is TRBD1 or TRBD2 (5 bases each). V shed 0 bases and J shed 7 bases, with 13 bases lying between them. Germline V gives CDR1 SGHAT, CDR2 FQNNGV. The CDR3 runs 15 residues. CDR3 amino acids: CASSLDPGTLNEQFF. The DNA for the CDR3 is TGTGCCAGCAGCTTAGATCCCGGGACGTTGAATGAGCAGTTCTTC. Complete variable domain (other parts from reference TRBV11-2 and TRBJ2-1): EAGVAQSPRYKIIEKRQSVAFWCNPISGHATLYWYQQILGQGPKLLIQFQNNGVVDDSQLPKDRFSAERLKGVDSTLKIQPAKLEDSAVYLCASSLDPGTLNEQFFGPGTRLTVL.

This clonotype appeared many times. The chain employs TRBV12-3 or TRBV12-4 and TRBJ2-2, with 8 bases lining up with TRBD2. The CDR3 contains 15 residues. Unmatched junction bases numbered 12, after V lost 8 bases and J lost 7 bases. CDR3 bases: TGTGCCAGCTATAAATCCGGGGGGGCCAACGGGGAGCTGTTTTTT. The encoded protein is CASYKSGGANGELFF.

This clonotype was recorded many times. The rearrangement joins TRBV27 to TRBJ1-4; 8 nucleotides match TRBD1. The ends lost 0 bases at V and 9 bases at J; junction bases unmatched: 6. Germline CDR1 reads MNHEY; CDR2 reads SMNVEV (reference sequence). This CDR3 has 15 amino acids. The CDR3: CASSLSGAGGQKLFF. CDR3 bases: TGTGCCAGCAGTTTATCGGGGGCAGGGGGCCAAAAACTGTTTTTT. Full variable domain (missing parts from reference TRBV27 and TRBJ1-4): EAQVTQNPRYLITVTGKKLTVTCSQNMNHEYMSWYRQDPGLGLRQIYYSMNVEVTDKGDVPEGYKVSRKEKRNFPLILESPSPNQTSLYFCASSLSGAGGQKLFFGSGTQLSVL.

The chain recombines TRBV30 with TRBJ1-5; possible D gene TRBD1, 5 bases. Germline assignment: CDR1 GTSNPN and CDR2 SVGIG (reference sequence). Trimming stripped 4 bases from V and 9 bases from J, with 13 bases between. The CDR3 extends over 12 amino acids. In DNA form, the CDR3 reads TGTGCCTGGATGCAGGGAGGTGGGCCCCAGCATTTT. The encoded protein is CAWMQGGGPQHF.

The sample holds many counts of this clonotype. The chain uses TRBV12-3 or TRBV12-4 and TRBJ1-2; a weak D match, TRBD1 (6 bases). The CDR3 loop spans 15 amino acids. Trimming took off 5 bases at V and 4 bases at J, with 17 bases between the two ends. The CDR3 region is CASSPPGGRVYGYTF. Here the CDR3 DNA reads TGTGCCAGCAGTCCCCCCGGGGGGCGGGTCTATGGCTACACCTTC.

This clonotype was seen ten or more times. This sequence joins TRBV10-3 and TRBJ2-7, with 9 nucleotides matching TRBD2. With 7 bases clipped from V and 6 bases from J, the junction kept 4 bases outside the gene matches. Germline V lookup: CDR1 ENHRY, CDR2 SYGVKD. This CDR3 comprises 12 residues. As DNA, the CDR3 is TGTGCCATCACCATGACTAGCGGCGAGCAGTACTTC. Encoded protein: CAITMTSGEQYF.

Notes on this clonotype: A much larger clone differs by one base, so this may be a read error. The V gene is TRBV10-3, the J gene TRBJ1-5, with 8 bases aligning to TRBD1. After removal of 7 bases from V and 4 bases from J, the junction contained 3 bases not matched to a gene. The CDR3 loop spans 13 amino acids. Germline lookup yields CDR1 ENHRY and CDR2 SYGVKD. This chain's CDR3 is CAINRGTNQPQHF. The CDR3 DNA reads TGTGCCATCAACAGGGGGACAAATCAGCCCCAGCATTTT.

This clonotype was recorded many times. This chain uses TRBV29-1 with TRBJ2-1, with 7 nucleotides matching TRBD1. V was pared by 0 bases and J by 14 bases, with 4 bases of the junction left unmatched. From germline, CDR1 is SQVTM and CDR2 ANQGSEA. There are 11 residues in the CDR3. The CDR3 bases are TGCAGCGTTGAAGAGGACAGGAATAAGTTCTTC. Protein sequence: CSVEEDRNKFF.